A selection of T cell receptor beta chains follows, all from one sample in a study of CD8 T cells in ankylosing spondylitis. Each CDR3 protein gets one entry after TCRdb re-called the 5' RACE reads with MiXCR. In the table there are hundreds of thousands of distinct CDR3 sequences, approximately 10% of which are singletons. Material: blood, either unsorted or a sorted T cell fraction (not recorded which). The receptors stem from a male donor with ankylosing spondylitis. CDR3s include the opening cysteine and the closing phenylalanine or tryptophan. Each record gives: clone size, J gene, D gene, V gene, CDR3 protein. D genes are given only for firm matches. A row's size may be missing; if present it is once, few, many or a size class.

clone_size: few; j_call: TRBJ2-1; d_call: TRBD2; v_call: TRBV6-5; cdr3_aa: CASSYTGTSFDNEQFF
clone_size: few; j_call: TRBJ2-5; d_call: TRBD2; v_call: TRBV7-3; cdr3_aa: CASSLNPSGAGETQYF
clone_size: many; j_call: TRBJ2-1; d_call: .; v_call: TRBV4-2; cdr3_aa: CASSQDFASGLHVYNEQFF
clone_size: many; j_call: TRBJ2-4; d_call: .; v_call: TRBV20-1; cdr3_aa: CSARTRRGLYGIQYF
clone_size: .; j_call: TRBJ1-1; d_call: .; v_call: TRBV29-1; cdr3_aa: CSVVRGGEAFF
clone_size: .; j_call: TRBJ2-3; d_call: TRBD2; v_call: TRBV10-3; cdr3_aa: CAISESPGTRRTDTQYF
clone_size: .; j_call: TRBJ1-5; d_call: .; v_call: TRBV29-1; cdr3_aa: CSAVGNDQPQHF
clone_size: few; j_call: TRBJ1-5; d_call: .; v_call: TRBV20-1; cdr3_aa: CSATRDNFSNQPQHF
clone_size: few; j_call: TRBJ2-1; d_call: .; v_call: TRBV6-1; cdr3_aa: CASSRQPYNEQFF
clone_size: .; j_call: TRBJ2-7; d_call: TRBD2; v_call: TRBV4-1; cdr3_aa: CASSQVTSGTFEQYF
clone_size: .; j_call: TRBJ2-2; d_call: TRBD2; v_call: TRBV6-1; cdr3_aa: CASRSPGLAATVDTGELFF
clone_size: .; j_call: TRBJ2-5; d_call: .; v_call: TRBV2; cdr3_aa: CASSELTGQETQYF
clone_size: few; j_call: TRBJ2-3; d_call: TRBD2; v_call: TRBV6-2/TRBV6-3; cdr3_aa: CASIRLAPGTDTQYF
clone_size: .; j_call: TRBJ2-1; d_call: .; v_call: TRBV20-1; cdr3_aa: CSASPRLVDEQFF
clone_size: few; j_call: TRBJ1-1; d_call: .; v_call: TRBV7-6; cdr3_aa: CASSLLGGGNTEAFF
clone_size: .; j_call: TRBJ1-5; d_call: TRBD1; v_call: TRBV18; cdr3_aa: CASSPETGAYQPQHF
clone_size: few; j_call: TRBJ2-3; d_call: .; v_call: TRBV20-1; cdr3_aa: CSAQSGVSTDTQYF
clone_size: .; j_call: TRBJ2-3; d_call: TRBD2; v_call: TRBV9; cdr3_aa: CASSATRLAGLTDTQYF
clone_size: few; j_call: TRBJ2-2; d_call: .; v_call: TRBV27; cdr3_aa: CASSLTVLNTGELFF
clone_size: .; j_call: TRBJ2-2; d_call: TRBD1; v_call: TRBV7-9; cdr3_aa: CASSSIGQDTGELFF
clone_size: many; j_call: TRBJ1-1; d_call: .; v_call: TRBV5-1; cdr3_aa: CASSQLQGNTEAFF
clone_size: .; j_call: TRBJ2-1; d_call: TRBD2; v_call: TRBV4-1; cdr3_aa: CASSHGASGGYNEQFF
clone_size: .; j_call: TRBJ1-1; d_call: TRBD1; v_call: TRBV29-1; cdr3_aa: CSVRQGGSTEAFF
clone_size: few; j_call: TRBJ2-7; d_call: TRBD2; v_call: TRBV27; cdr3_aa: CASSPLGPTSGIYEQYF
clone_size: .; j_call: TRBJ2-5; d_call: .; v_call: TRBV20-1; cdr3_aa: CSDRGTLPGNQYF
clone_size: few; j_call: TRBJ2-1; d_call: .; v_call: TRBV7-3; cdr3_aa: CASSKTGGGNEQFF
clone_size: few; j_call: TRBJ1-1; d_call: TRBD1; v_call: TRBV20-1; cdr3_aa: CSARAPRTGNGEAFF
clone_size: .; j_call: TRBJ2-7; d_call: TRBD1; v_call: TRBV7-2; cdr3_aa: CASSRHYSGTESYEQYF
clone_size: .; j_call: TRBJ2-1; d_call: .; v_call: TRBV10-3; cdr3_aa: CAIKPTGTYSNEQFF
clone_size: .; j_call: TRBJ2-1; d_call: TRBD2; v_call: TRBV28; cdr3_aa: CASSYPSGPENEQFF